This is a list of T cell receptor beta chains from one sample in a study of CD8+CD57+ T cells in acquired aplastic anemia. TCRdb re-called the reads through MiXCR, storing one row per CDR3 protein. In the table there are 150,000 to 200,000 distinct CDR3 sequences, around 50% of which are singletons. Sequencing was performed on sorted CD4+, CD8+, or CD8+CD57+ T cells (not recorded which) from PBMCs. The receptors come from a human donor with aplastic anemia. CDR3s include the opening cysteine and the closing phenylalanine or tryptophan. The order of the fields is CDR3 DNA, CDR3 protein, V gene, clone size, J gene, D gene. D genes are given only for firm matches. Clone size is shown for a subset of rows, as once, few, many or a class of expanded clone.

DNA: TGTGCCAGCAGTCTGGGGACGGGGAGGAGCAATCAGCCCCAGCATTTT; CDR3: CASSLGTGRSNQPQHF; V: TRBV5-6; size: many; J: TRBJ1-5; D: .
DNA: TGCAGTGTGCGGTTCCCGTTCTACAATGAGCAGTTCTTC; CDR3: CSVRFPFYNEQFF; V: TRBV20-1; size: many; J: TRBJ2-1; D: .
DNA: TGCGCCAGCAGCCAGGGGGCGGGGCGGGGCATCTACGAGCAGTACTTC; CDR3: CASSQGAGRGIYEQYF; V: TRBV4-3; size: .; J: TRBJ2-7; D: .
DNA: TGCGCCAGCAGCCAAGATCTCCCGAGGATGGCGGGGGGGATCGGGGAGCTGTTTTTT; CDR3: CASSQDLPRMAGGIGELFF; V: TRBV4-1; size: few; J: TRBJ2-2; D: TRBD2
DNA: TGTGCCACGGCGAGCAGAGGGGACAATGAGCAGTTCTTC; CDR3: CATASRGDNEQFF; V: TRBV24-1; size: .; J: TRBJ2-1; D: .
DNA: TGTGCCAGCAGTGCATATAGCGGGGGGGAAGAGACCCAGTACTTC; CDR3: CASSAYSGGEETQYF; V: TRBV2; size: few; J: TRBJ2-5; D: TRBD2
DNA: TGTGCCATCAGTGCCGACAGGTCTTCTGAAGCTTTCTTT; CDR3: CAISADRSSEAFF; V: TRBV10-3; size: .; J: TRBJ1-1; D: .
DNA: TGTGCCAGCAGTTCAGCGGACACTGAAGCTTTCTTT; CDR3: CASSSADTEAFF; V: TRBV6-5; size: many; J: TRBJ1-1; D: .
DNA: TGCAGTGCTAGAGAGGCTAGCATAGGGAAAGAGACCCAGTACTTC; CDR3: CSAREASIGKETQYF; V: TRBV20-1; size: .; J: TRBJ2-5; D: .
DNA: TGTGCCAGCAGTGGGCGGACAGGCACAGATACGCAGTATTTT; CDR3: CASSGRTGTDTQYF; V: TRBV25-1; size: many; J: TRBJ2-3; D: .
DNA: TGCAGTGCTAGAGTTGCAGGGGAGAACACTGAAGCTTTCTTT; CDR3: CSARVAGENTEAFF; V: TRBV20-1; size: many; J: TRBJ1-1; D: .
DNA: TGCAGCGTTGAAGATAAGGACGGATCCTACAATGAGCAGTTCTTC; CDR3: CSVEDKDGSYNEQFF; V: TRBV29-1; size: .; J: TRBJ2-1; D: .
DNA: TGTGCCAGCAGCTTAGTGGCAGGGAACACTGAAGCTTTCTTT; CDR3: CASSLVAGNTEAFF; V: TRBV7-9; size: many; J: TRBJ1-1; D: .
DNA: TGTGCCACCAACCGGGACAGGGCCGTAGAACGTGGAAACACCATATATTTT; CDR3: CATNRDRAVERGNTIYF; V: TRBV24-1; size: .; J: TRBJ1-3; D: TRBD1
DNA: TGCAGCGTGCGGGCCTTAGATGGCTACACCTTC; CDR3: CSVRALDGYTF; V: TRBV29-1; size: medium-sized; J: TRBJ1-2; D: .
DNA: TGTGCCAGCAGCTTAGGCTGGTACAGCCAAGAGACCCAGTACTTC; CDR3: CASSLGWYSQETQYF; V: TRBV7-8; size: once; J: TRBJ2-5; D: .
DNA: TGCGCCAGCAGCTTGGAGGGACAGGGGGCTCTCGAGCAGTACTTC; CDR3: CASSLEGQGALEQYF; V: TRBV5-1; size: many; J: TRBJ2-7; D: TRBD1
DNA: TGTGCCAGCAGCCAAGTTCTTCCGGGACAGAGTTACGAGCAGTACTTC; CDR3: CASSQVLPGQSYEQYF; V: TRBV4-2; size: many; J: TRBJ2-7; D: TRBD1
DNA: TGTGCCAGCAGTTATAGCGGGACCAAGGCCAATGAGCAGTTCTTC; CDR3: CASSYSGTKANEQFF; V: TRBV2; size: .; J: TRBJ2-1; D: TRBD2
DNA: TGTGCCAGCAGCCGTAGGGGGGGGGCCGGCACAGATACGCAGTATTTT; CDR3: CASSRRGGAGTDTQYF; V: TRBV7-9; size: many; J: TRBJ2-3; D: .
DNA: TGTGCCAGCAGTTACCGTGACCCTGAAGCTTTCTTT; CDR3: CASSYRDPEAFF; V: TRBV6-6; size: many; J: TRBJ1-1; D: .
DNA: TGTGCCATCAGCGACAGGGGGCAGGACACTGGAGCTTTCTTT; CDR3: CAISDRGQDTGAFF; V: TRBV10-3; size: .; J: TRBJ1-1; D: TRBD1
DNA: TGTGCCAGCAGCGCCGGGACAGGGGCCCCTCCGGGGTTCTTC; CDR3: CASSAGTGAPPGFF; V: TRBV9; size: many; J: TRBJ2-1; D: TRBD1
DNA: TGTGCCAGCAGTTCCAACCCGGGACAGGGGGGGAATGAGCAGTTCTTC; CDR3: CASSSNPGQGGNEQFF; V: TRBV11-2; size: once; J: TRBJ2-1; D: TRBD1
DNA: TGTGCCAGCAGTTTAACCCCGGATTTCGCTGAAGCTTTCTTT; CDR3: CASSLTPDFAEAFF; V: TRBV12-3/TRBV12-4; size: many; J: TRBJ1-1; D: .
DNA: TGTGCTAGCAGCGCCTCCGGGACTAGCGGTTCCTACGAGCAGTACTTC; CDR3: CASSASGTSGSYEQYF; V: TRBV9; size: .; J: TRBJ2-7; D: TRBD2
DNA: TGTGCCATCAGGGACACTACCTCTGGAAACACTGAAGCTTTCTTT; CDR3: CAIRDTTSGNTEAFF; V: TRBV10-3; size: .; J: TRBJ1-1; D: .
DNA: TGTGCCAGCAGTGAACCTGGGAGGGAAGGTGAGCAGTTCTTC; CDR3: CASSEPGREGEQFF; V: TRBV25-1; size: many; J: TRBJ2-1; D: TRBD2
DNA: TGTGCCAGCAGCCAAGACCTGAACACTGAAGCTTTCTTT; CDR3: CASSQDLNTEAFF; V: TRBV7-6; size: .; J: TRBJ1-1; D: .
DNA: TGTGCCAGCAGCGTTTGGACAGCTATCGGGTCTGGGGCCAACGTCCTGACTTTC; CDR3: CASSVWTAIGSGANVLTF; V: TRBV7-8; size: .; J: TRBJ2-6; D: .
DNA: TGCAGTGCTAGCGATAACAGGAGACAAGAGACCCAGTACTTC; CDR3: CSASDNRRQETQYF; V: TRBV20-1; size: .; J: TRBJ2-5; D: .
DNA: TGCAGCGTTTCGGACAGGGAAAACACTGAAGCTTTCTTT; CDR3: CSVSDRENTEAFF; V: TRBV29-1; size: .; J: TRBJ1-1; D: TRBD1
DNA: TGTGCCAGCAAGGGGGCGAACACTGAAGCTTTCTTT; CDR3: CASKGANTEAFF; V: TRBV9; size: many; J: TRBJ1-1; D: TRBD1